These T cell receptor beta chains were read from a single sample in a study of T cell changes during pregnancy in multiple sclerosis. Profiled with immunoSEQ multiplex PCR; TCRdb holds only in-frame clones, not every one. The sample carries tens of thousands of clones, more than 75% recorded once. The starting material was CD8+ T cells from peripheral blood mononuclear cells, obtained after pregnancy. Every receptor here comes from a female donor in good health, enrolled as a control in a pregnancy study. Each CDR3 is given with its conserved first and last residue. A D gene is named only where the DNA matches it firmly. Clone size, where shown, is once, few, many, or a class for clones that have expanded.

D	J	V	size	CDR3	DNA
NA	TRBJ1-2	TRBV9	NA	CASSYGDYGYTF	TGTGCCAGCAGCTATGGAGACTATGGCTACACCTTC
TRBD1	TRBJ1-2	TRBV6-6	NA	CASSYSGTGSYGYTF	TGTGCCAGCAGTTACTCCGGGACAGGGTCCTATGGCTACACCTTC
TRBD1	TRBJ1-1	TRBV7-9	NA	CASSLRDRNTEAFF	TGTGCCAGCAGCTTAAGGGACAGGAACACTGAAGCTTTCTTT
NA	TRBJ2-7	TRBV7-9	NA	CASSFPRDTPTYEQYF	TGTGCCAGCAGCTTCCCAAGGGACACACCAACCTACGAGCAGTACTTC
NA	TRBJ2-5	TRBV7-9	NA	CASSPVNSEETQYF	TGTGCCAGCAGCCCCGTGAATAGCGAAGAGACCCAGTACTTC
TRBD1	TRBJ1-1	TRBV2	NA	CASSVAGQGLEAFF	TGTGCCAGCAGTGTAGCCGGACAGGGGCTGGAAGCTTTCTTT
NA	TRBJ2-2	TRBV9	NA	CASSSYTGELFF	TGTGCCAGCAGCTCATACACCGGGGAGCTGTTTTTT
NA	TRBJ2-7	TRBV4-1	NA	CASSQDQNYEQYF	TGCGCCAGCAGCCAAGATCAGAACTACGAGCAGTACTTC
NA	TRBJ1-4	TRBV7-9	NA	CASSSGETNEKLFF	TGTGCCAGCAGCTCCGGGGAAACTAATGAAAAACTGTTTTTT
NA	TRBJ1-4	TRBV5-5	NA	CASSFNSGYEKLFF	TGTGCCAGCAGCTTCAACAGTGGGTATGAAAAACTGTTTTTT
TRBD1	TRBJ2-7	TRBV28	NA	CASSLGTGGSEQYF	TGTGCCAGCAGTCTCGGGACAGGGGGCTCCGAGCAGTACTTC
TRBD1	TRBJ1-1	TRBV7-8	NA	CASRTTGGNTEAFF	TGTGCCAGCAGGACGACAGGGGGCAACACTGAAGCTTTCTTT
NA	TRBJ1-1	TRBV27	NA	CASSSGSTEAFF	TGTGCCAGCAGTTCCGGGTCCACTGAAGCTTTCTTT
NA	TRBJ2-1	TRBV2	NA	CASRTPGLLNEQFF	TGTGCCAGCAGGACTCCCGGACTCCTCAATGAGCAGTTCTTC
NA	TRBJ2-7	TRBV19	NA	CASSTRDGDYEQYF	TGTGCCAGTAGCACGCGAGACGGGGACTACGAGCAGTACTTC
TRBD1	TRBJ2-7	TRBV4-3	once	CASSQDMTGYSYEQYF	TGCGCCAGCAGCCAAGATATGACAGGGTACAGCTACGAGCAGTACTTC
TRBD2	TRBJ2-1	TRBV4-1	NA	CASSLGTSVGNEQFF	TGCGCCAGCAGCCTCGGGACTAGCGTCGGGAATGAGCAGTTCTTC
NA	TRBJ2-4	TRBV19	NA	CASSTSDTSKNIQYF	TGTGCCAGTAGTACATCGGACACCTCCAAAAACATTCAGTACTTC
TRBD2	TRBJ2-2	TRBV5-6	NA	CASSSGLAGYTGELFF	TGTGCCAGCAGCTCGGGACTAGCGGGGTACACCGGGGAGCTGTTTTTT
TRBD1	TRBJ2-1	TRBV6-4	NA	CASSLGQFDEQFF	TGTGCCAGCAGTTTGGGACAGTTCGATGAGCAGTTCTTC
NA	TRBJ2-7	TRBV4-3	NA	CASSQDTGEQYF	TGCGCCAGCAGCCAAGATACGGGCGAGCAGTACTTC
TRBD1	TRBJ1-5	TRBV27	NA	CASSLGQYSNQPQHF	TGTGCCAGCAGTTTGGGACAGTATAGCAATCAGCCCCAGCATTTT
TRBD1	TRBJ2-5	TRBV27	NA	CASSLTGVVETQYF	TGTGCCAGCAGCCTCACAGGGGTGGTGGAGACCCAGTACTTC
NA	TRBJ1-2	TRBV6-5	NA	CASSYSMRQSYGYTF	TGTGCCAGCAGTTACTCGATGCGGCAGAGCTATGGCTACACCTTC
NA	TRBJ2-1	TRBV7-9	NA	CASSARTSNEQFF	TGTGCCAGCAGCGCCAGGACAAGCAATGAGCAGTTCTTC
NA	TRBJ2-3	TRBV9	NA	CASSVAGRFTDTQYF	TGTGCCAGCAGCGTAGCAGGTAGATTCACAGATACGCAGTATTTT
NA	TRBJ2-5	TRBV5-6	NA	CASSSQETQYF	TGTGCCAGCAGCTCACAAGAGACCCAGTACTTC
NA	TRBJ1-1	TRBV11-2	NA	CASSSALGAKRVTEAFF	TGTGCCAGCAGCTCCGCGTTAGGGGCCAAAAGGGTCACTGAAGCTTTCTTT
NA	TRBJ1-2	TRBV13	NA	CASSLGRGNYGYTF	TGTGCCAGCAGCCTAGGAAGGGGGAACTATGGCTACACCTTC
NA	TRBJ2-5	TRBV7-9	NA	CASSPPVPGQKETQYF	TGTGCCAGCAGCCCCCCTGTCCCGGGACAAAAAGAGACCCAGTACTTC
NA	TRBJ1-1	TRBV27	NA	CASTSGGWGGTEAFF	TGTGCCAGCACCTCAGGAGGGTGGGGGGGCACTGAAGCTTTCTTT
NA	TRBJ2-2	TRBV5-4	once	CASSGRGGGTGELFF	TGTGCCAGCAGCGGGCGGGGAGGGGGCACCGGGGAGCTGTTTTTT
NA	TRBJ2-7	TRBV4-3	NA	CASSQEGGLSYEQYF	TGCGCCAGCAGCCAAGAAGGGGGTCTGTCCTACGAGCAGTACTTC
NA	TRBJ1-4	TRBV7-9	NA	CASSFSQGVNEKLFF	TGTGCCAGCAGCTTTTCGCAGGGCGTTAATGAAAAACTGTTTTTT
NA	TRBJ2-6	TRBV4-2	NA	CASSQEILGGAGANVLTF	TGTGCCAGCAGCCAAGAAATACTTGGGGGCGCTGGGGCCAACGTCCTGACTTTC
TRBD1	TRBJ1-2	TRBV6-5	NA	CASKPGQNYGYTF	TGTGCCAGCAAACCGGGACAGAACTATGGCTACACCTTC
NA	TRBJ2-1	TRBV7-8	NA	CASSLGGDFRYNEQFF	TGTGCCAGCAGCTTAGGGGGGGACTTCCGCTACAATGAGCAGTTCTTC
NA	TRBJ2-3	TRBV7-9	NA	CASSSGNTQYF	TGTGCCAGCAGCTCGGGTAATACGCAGTATTTT
NA	TRBJ1-5	TRBV19	NA	CASTTGYQPQHF	TGTGCCAGTACAACAGGCTATCAGCCCCAGCATTTT
NA	TRBJ1-5	TRBV18	few	CASSPGHYSNQPQHF	TGTGCCAGCTCACCCGGACACTATAGCAATCAGCCCCAGCATTTT
TRBD1	TRBJ2-7	TRBV7-9	NA	CASSHTGGGYEQYF	TGTGCCAGCAGCCATACAGGGGGCGGCTACGAGCAGTACTTC
NA	TRBJ1-1	TRBV9	NA	CASSVGAGTEAFF	TGTGCCAGCAGCGTAGGCGCGGGTACTGAAGCTTTCTTT
NA	TRBJ2-5	TRBV7-3	NA	CASSFDNQETQYF	TGTGCCAGCAGCTTCGACAACCAAGAGACCCAGTACTTC
TRBD2	TRBJ2-1	TRBV5-6	NA	CASSALLAGEQFF	TGTGCCAGCAGCGCCCTACTAGCGGGGGAGCAGTTCTTC
NA	TRBJ1-2	TRBV4-3	once	CASSQVAGMGYTF	TGCGCCAGCAGCCAAGTAGCCGGGATGGGCTACACCTTC